This T cell receptor beta chain was sequenced during a study of T-cell memory formation after mild COVID-19. TCRdb reprocessed the 5' RACE reads with MiXCR, giving one entry per CDR3 protein. The table has approximately 290,000 distinct CDR3 sequences, just under 20% seen once. With 3 bases removed from V and 4 bases from J, the gap between germline ends came to 18 bases. The germline CDR1 and CDR2 sequences are KGHDR and SFDVKD. CDR3 size: 17 residues. Points from the study as a whole: CM and EM subsets held most contracting CD4+ clones; EMRA held CD8+ ones.

This clonotype has a count of ten or more. Its antigen remains unidentified. The sequence was obtained from a man in his late teens or twenties who had mild COVID-19 (a few samples of this study predate the infection). Cell type and time point are not known. V usage is TRBV24-1 and J usage is TRBJ2-1; D is unresolved. Sequenced: PBMCs or a T cell subset sorted from them (not recorded which). This CDR3 is CATSDRAASGGYNEQFF. The CDR3 DNA sequence: TGTGCCACCAGTGATCGGGCCGCCTCTGGTGGGTACAATGAGCAGTTCTTC.